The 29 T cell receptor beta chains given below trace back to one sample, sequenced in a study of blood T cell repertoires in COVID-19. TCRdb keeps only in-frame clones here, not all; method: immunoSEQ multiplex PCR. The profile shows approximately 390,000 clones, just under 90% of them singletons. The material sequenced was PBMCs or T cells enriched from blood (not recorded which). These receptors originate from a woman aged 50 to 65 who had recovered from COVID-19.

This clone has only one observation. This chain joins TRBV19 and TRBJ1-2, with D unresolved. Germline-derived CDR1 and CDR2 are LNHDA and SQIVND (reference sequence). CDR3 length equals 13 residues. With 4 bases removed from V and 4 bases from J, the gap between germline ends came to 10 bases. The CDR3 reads CASSRVPRYGYTF. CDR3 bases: TGTGCCAGTAGTAGAGTCCCTCGCTATGGCTACACCTTC. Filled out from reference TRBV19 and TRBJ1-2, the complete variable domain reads DGGITQSPKYLFRKEGQNVTLSCEQNLNHDAMYWYRQDPGQGLRLIYYSQIVNDFQKGDIAEGYSVSREKKESFPLTVTSAQKNPTAFYLCASSRVPRYGYTFGSGTRLTVV.

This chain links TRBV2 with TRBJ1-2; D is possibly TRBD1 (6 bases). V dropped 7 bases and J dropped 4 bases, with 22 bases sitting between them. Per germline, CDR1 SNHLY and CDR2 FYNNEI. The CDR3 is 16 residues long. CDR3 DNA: TGTGCCAGCAACCTCAGACAGGATGCTACTAGCTATGGCTACACCTTC. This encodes CASNLRQDATSYGYTF.

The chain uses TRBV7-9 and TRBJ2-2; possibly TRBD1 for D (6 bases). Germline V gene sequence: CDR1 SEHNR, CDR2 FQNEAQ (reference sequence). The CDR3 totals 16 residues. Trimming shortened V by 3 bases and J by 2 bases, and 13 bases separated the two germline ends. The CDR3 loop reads CASSLSGTLNTGELFF. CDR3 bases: TGTGCCAGCAGCTTGTCAGGGACACTAAACACCGGGGAGCTGTTTTTT.

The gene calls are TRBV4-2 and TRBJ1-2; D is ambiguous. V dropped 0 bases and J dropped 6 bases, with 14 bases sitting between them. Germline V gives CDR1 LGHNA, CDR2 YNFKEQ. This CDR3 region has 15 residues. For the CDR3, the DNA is TGTGCCAGCAGCCAAGAGCATACCCTTACGGATGGCTACACCTTC. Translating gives CASSQEHTLTDGYTF.

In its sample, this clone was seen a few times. Here the CDR3 DNA reads TGTGCCAGCAGTGAATTTGCGGGGGGTAACTATGGCTACACCTTC. It codes for CASSEFAGGNYGYTF. This rearrangement joins TRBV6-1 to TRBJ1-2; D is possibly TRBD1 (5 bases). The CDR3 has 15 residues. The ends were cut back, 2 bases at V and 1 base at J, with 11 bases in the middle. Germline loops: CDR1 MNHNS, CDR2 SASEGT.

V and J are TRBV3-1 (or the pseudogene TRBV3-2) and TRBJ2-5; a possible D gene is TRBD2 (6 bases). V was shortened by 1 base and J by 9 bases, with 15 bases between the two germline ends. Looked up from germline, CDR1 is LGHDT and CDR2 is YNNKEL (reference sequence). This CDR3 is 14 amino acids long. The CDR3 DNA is TGTGCCAGCAGCCAAGGCCGCGGAACGGGGGCCCAGTACTTC. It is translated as CASSQGRGTGAQYF.

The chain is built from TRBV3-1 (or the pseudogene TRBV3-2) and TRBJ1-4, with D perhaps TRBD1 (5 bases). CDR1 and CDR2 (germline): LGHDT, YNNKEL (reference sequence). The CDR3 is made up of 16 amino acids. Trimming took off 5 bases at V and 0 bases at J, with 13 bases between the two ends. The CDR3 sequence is CASSSHDSATNEKLFF. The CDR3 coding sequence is TGTGCCAGCAGCTCACACGACAGTGCAACTAATGAAAAACTGTTTTTT.

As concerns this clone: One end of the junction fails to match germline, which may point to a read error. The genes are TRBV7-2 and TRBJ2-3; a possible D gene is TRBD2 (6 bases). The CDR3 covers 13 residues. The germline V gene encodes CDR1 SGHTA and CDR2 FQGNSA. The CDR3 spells CACRSGGTDTQYF. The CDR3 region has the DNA TGTGCCTGCAGATCGGGGGGCACAGATACGCAGTATTTT.

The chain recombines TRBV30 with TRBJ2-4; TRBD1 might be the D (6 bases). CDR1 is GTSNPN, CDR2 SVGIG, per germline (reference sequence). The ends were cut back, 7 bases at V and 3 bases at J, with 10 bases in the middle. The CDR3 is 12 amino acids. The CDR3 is CALVTGKNIQYF. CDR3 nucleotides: TGTGCCTTGGTGACAGGCAAAAACATTCAGTACTTC.

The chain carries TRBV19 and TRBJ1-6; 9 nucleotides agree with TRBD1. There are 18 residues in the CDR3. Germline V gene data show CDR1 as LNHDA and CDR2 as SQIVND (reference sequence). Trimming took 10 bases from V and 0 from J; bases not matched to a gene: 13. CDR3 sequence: CATSGEGQGFSYNSPLHF. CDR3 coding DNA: TGTGCCACTTCAGGAGAGGGACAGGGCTTCTCCTATAATTCACCCCTCCACTTT.

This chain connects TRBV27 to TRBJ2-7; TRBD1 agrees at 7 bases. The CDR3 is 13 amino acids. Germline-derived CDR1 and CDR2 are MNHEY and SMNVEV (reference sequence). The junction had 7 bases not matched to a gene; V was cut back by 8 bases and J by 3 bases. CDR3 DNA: TGTGCCAGCGGTGGGACAGATAGCTACGAGCAGTACTTC. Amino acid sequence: CASGGTDSYEQYF.

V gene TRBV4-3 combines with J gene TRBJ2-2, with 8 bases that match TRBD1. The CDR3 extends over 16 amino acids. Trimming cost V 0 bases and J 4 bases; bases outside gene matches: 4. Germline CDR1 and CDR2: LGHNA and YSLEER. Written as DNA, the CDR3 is TGCGCCAGCAGCCAAGATGGACAGGGTGGCACCGGGGAGCTGTTTTTT. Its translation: CASSQDGQGGTGELFF.

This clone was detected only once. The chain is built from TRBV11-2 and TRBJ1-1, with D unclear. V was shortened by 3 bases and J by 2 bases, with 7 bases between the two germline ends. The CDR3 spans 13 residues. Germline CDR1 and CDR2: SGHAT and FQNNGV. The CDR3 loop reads CASSLEGNTEAFF. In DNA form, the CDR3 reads TGTGCCAGCAGCTTGGAGGGAAACACTGAAGCTTTCTTT.

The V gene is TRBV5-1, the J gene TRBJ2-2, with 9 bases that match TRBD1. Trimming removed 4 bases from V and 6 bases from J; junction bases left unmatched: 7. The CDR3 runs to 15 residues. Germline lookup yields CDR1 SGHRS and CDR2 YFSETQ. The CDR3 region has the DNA TGCGCCAGCAGCCCTCGGGACAGGGACGCCGGGGAGCTGTTTTTT. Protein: CASSPRDRDAGELFF.

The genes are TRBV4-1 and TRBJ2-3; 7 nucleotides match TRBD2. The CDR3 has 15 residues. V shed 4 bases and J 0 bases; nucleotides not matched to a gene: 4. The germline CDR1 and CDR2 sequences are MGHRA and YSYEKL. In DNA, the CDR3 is TGCGCCAGCAGCCGGGGAGGGATTAGCACAGATACGCAGTATTTT. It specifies CASSRGGISTDTQYF.

CDR3 DNA sequence: TGTGCCAGCAGCATAACAGGCAATCAGCCCCAGCATTTT. It is translated as CASSITGNQPQHF. The chain couples TRBV12-3 or TRBV12-4 to TRBJ1-5; D call uncertain. V gave up 6 bases and J gave up 2 bases, with 8 bases separating them. This CDR3 is built from 13 residues.

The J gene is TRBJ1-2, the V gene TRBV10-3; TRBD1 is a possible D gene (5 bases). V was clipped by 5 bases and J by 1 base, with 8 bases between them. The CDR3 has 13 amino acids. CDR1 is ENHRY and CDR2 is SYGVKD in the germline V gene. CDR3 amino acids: CAISRGINYGYTF. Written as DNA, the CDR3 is TGTGCCATCAGTAGGGGTATTAACTATGGCTACACCTTC.

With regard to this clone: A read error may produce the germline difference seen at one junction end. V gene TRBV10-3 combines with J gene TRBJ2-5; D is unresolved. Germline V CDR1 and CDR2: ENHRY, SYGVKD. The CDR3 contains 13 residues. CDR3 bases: TGTGCCATCAGCGAGTACAACCAAGAGACCCAGTACTTC. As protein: CAISEYNQETQYF.

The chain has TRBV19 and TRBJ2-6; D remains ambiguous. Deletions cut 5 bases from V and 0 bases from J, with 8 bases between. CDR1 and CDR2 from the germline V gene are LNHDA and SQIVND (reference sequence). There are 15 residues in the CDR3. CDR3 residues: CASSSGYSGANVLTF. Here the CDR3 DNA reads TGTGCCAGTAGTTCCGGGTACTCTGGGGCCAACGTCCTGACTTTC.

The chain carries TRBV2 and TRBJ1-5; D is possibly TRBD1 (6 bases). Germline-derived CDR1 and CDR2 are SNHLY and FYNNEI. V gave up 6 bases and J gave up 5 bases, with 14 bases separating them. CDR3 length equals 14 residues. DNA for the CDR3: TGTGCCAGCAGGGGCGCAGGGGATTATCAGCCCCAGCATTTT. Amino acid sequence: CASRGAGDYQPQHF.

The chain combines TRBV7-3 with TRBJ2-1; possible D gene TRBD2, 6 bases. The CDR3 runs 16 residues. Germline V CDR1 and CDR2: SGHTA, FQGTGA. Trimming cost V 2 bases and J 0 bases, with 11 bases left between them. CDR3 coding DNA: TGTGCCAGCAGCTTAGAGGCGGGGAGCTCCTACAATGAGCAGTTCTTC. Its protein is CASSLEAGSSYNEQFF.

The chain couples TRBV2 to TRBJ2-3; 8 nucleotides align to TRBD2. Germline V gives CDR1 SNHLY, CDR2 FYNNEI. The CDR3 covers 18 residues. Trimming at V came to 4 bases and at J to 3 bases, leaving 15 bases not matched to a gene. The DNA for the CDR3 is TGTGCCAGCAGTGCCTTCGTTATCGGGGGGGGGCTGACAGATACGCAGTATTTT. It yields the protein CASSAFVIGGGLTDTQYF.

The CDR3 loop reads CASSKTGVNTGELFF. In nucleotides, the CDR3 is TGCGCCAGCAGCAAGACCGGGGTAAACACCGGGGAGCTGTTTTTT. The rearrangement joins TRBV5-1 to TRBJ2-2; TRBD2 is a possible D gene (5 bases). V shed 4 bases and J shed 2 bases, with 12 bases lying between them. The germline CDR1 and CDR2 sequences are SGHRS and YFSETQ. The CDR3 extends over 15 amino acids. Using reference TRBV5-1 and TRBJ2-2 for the parts outside the CDR3, the full variable domain is KAGVTQTPRYLIKTRGQQVTLSCSPISGHRSVSWYQQTPGQGLQFLFEYFSETQRNKGNFPGRFSGRQFSNSRSEMNVSTLELGDSALYLCASSKTGVNTGELFFGEGSRLTVL.

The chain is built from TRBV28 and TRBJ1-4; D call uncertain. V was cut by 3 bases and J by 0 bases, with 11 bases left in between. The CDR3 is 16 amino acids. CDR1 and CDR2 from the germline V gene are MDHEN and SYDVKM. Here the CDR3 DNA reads TGTGCCAGCAGTTTCGTTACCCGAGCAACTAATGAAAAACTGTTTTTT. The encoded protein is CASSFVTRATNEKLFF.

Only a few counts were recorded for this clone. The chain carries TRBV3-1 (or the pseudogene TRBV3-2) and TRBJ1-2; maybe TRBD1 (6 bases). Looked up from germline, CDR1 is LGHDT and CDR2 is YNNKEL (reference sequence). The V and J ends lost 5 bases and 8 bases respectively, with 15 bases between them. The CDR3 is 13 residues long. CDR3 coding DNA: TGTGCCAGCAGCAAGACAGGAATAGGGGGCTACACCTTC. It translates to CASSKTGIGGYTF.

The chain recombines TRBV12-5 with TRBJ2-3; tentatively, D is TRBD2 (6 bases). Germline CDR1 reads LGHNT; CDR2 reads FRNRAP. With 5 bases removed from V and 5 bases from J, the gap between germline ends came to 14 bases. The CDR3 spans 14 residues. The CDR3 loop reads CASGMGRRGDTQYF. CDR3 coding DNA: TGTGCTAGTGGTATGGGACGGCGGGGAGATACGCAGTATTTT.

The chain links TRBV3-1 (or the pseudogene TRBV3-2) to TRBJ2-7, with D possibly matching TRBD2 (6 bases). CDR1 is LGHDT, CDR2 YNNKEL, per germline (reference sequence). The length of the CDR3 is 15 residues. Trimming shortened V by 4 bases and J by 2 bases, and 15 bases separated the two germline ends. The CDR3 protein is CASSRDWFYPYEQYF. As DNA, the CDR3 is TGTGCCAGCAGCCGGGACTGGTTCTATCCCTACGAGCAGTACTTC.

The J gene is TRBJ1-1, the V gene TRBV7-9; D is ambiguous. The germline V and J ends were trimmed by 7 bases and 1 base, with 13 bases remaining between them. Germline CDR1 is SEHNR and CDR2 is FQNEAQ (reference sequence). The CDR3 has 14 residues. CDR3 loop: CASNPVPENTEAFF. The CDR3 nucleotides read TGTGCCAGCAACCCCGTACCAGAGAACACTGAAGCTTTCTTT.

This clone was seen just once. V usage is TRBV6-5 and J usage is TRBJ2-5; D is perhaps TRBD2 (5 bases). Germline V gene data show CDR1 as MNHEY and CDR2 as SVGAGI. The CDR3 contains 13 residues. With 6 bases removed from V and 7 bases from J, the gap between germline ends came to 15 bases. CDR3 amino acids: CASSTSRGGTQYF. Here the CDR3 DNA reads TGTGCCAGCAGCACCAGCCGGGGTGGGACCCAGTACTTC.